The entry below describes one T cell receptor beta chain. Its antigen is undetermined. CDR1 and CDR2 from the germline V gene are DFQATT and SNEGSKA (reference sequence). There are 11 residues in the CDR3. The V gene lost 5 bases and the J gene lost 4 bases, with 9 bases spanning the gap. This sample is drawn from a study of T cell responses to AZD1222 COVID-19 vaccine. Findings and limits, study-wide: White British donors predominated, females outnumbered males, and clonal diversity was possibly underestimated.

Only in-frame clones appear in the TCRdb table, and some are missing; sequencing was by immunoSEQ multiplex PCR. The sample carries over 120,000 clones, 90% to 95% recorded once. Material: peripheral blood, obtained 28 days after the second AZD1222 dose. The chain has TRBV20-1 and TRBJ2-7; D is undetermined. This TCR derives from an adult who received the AZD1222 COVID-19 vaccine. In DNA form, the CDR3 reads TGCAGTGCTCAGAAAGTTTACGAGCAGTACTTC. Its protein product is CSAQKVYEQYF.